These 11 T cell receptor beta chains share one sample of origin, sequenced in a study of type 1 and type 2 diabetes patients. PCR was run on genomic DNA. A primer set of 30 forward and 13 reverse primers amplified the CDR3. TCRdb redid the calling of the multiplex PCR reads with MiXCR, one entry per CDR3 protein. The profile covers fewer than 300,000 distinct CDR3 sequences, with more than 45% appearing a single time and roughly an eighth taken by the ten largest. The source material was peripheral blood mononuclear cells (PBMCs). The origin of the receptors is a man younger than 35 with type 2 diabetes.

In its sample, this clonotype was seen a few times. The rearrangement links TRBV29-1 to TRBJ2-1; D might be TRBD2 (5 bases). Germline CDR1 SQVTM, CDR2 ANQGSEA. With 1 base removed from V and 2 bases from J, the gap between germline ends came to 12 bases. This CDR3 has 15 amino acids. CDR3 loop: CSVEGGGPTYNEQFF. The CDR3 DNA is TGCAGCGTTGAAGGCGGCGGGCCGACCTACAATGAGCAGTTCTTC.

Worth noting for this clonotype: The junction departs from germline at one end; a sequencing error may be responsible. This rearrangement joins TRBV6-5 to TRBJ1-6; no definite D call. CDR3 length: 10 amino acids. Germline assignment: CDR1 MNHEY and CDR2 SVGAGI. The CDR3 protein is CASSDSHLHF. CDR3 DNA: TGTGCCAGCAGTGACTCACACCTCCACTTT.

The chain uses TRBV28 and TRBJ2-2; 8 bases agree with TRBD1. J was trimmed by 5 bases and V by 10 bases; bases with no gene match: 12. Germline loops: CDR1 MDHEN, CDR2 SYDVKM. The CDR3 is 15 residues long. For the CDR3, the DNA is TGTGCCACTACGGCTACAGGGGGATGGACCGGGGAGCTGTTTTTT. Amino acids: CATTATGGWTGELFF.

The CDR3 bases are TGTGCCAGCTCACCACGTTCGGGGGAAGCTTTCTTT. It specifies CASSPRSGEAFF. This sequence joins TRBV18 and TRBJ1-1, with unresolved D. V lost 1 base, J lost 8 bases, and 8 bases lay in between. Germline loops: CDR1 KGHSH, CDR2 LQKENI. This CDR3 comprises 12 residues.

The chain has TRBV25-1 and TRBJ2-1, with D tentatively TRBD1 (5 bases). V was shortened by 6 bases and J by 0 bases, with 18 bases between the two germline ends. Germline-derived CDR1 and CDR2 are MGHDK and SYGVNS. This CDR3 region has 17 residues. CDR3 in amino acids: CASSNTWGRASYNEQFF. In DNA, the CDR3 is TGTGCCAGCAGCAACACCTGGGGCAGGGCCTCCTACAATGAGCAGTTCTTC.

The chain employs TRBV10-1 and TRBJ2-1; D tentatively reads TRBD1 or TRBD2 (6 bases each). Germline CDR1 and CDR2: WNHNN and SYGVQD (reference sequence). V lost 0 bases, J lost 10 bases, and 10 bases lay in between. This CDR3 spans 13 amino acids. This CDR3 reads CASSESRGREQFF. In DNA, the CDR3 is TGCGCCAGCAGTGAGTCTAGGGGGAGGGAGCAGTTCTTC.

The chain recombines TRBV19 with TRBJ2-1, with D maybe TRBD1 (5 bases). V was trimmed by 7 bases and J by 0 bases, leaving 7 bases between them. The CDR3 is made up of 13 amino acids. In germline, CDR1 is LNHDA, CDR2 SQIVND (reference sequence). CDR3 region: CASKGASYNEQFF. The CDR3 region has the DNA TGTGCCAGTAAAGGGGCCTCCTACAATGAGCAGTTCTTC.

V gene TRBV27 combines with J gene TRBJ1-2; no reliable D call. V was trimmed by 4 bases and J by 5 bases, leaving 14 bases between them. CDR1 is MNHEY, CDR2 SMNVEV, per germline (reference sequence). The CDR3 consists of 14 residues. The CDR3 DNA reads TGTGCCAGCAGTTCTTCCCAGACCGCATATGGCTACACCTTC. Translation gives CASSSSQTAYGYTF.

This clonotype turned up a few times. V and J are TRBV7-2 and TRBJ1-2, with TRBD1 matching 10 bases. Looked up from germline, CDR1 is SGHTA and CDR2 is FQGNSA. The CDR3 contains 12 residues. V shed 9 bases and J 5 bases; nucleotides not matched to a gene: 3. CDR3 nucleotides: TGTGCCAGTTGGACAGGGGGTTATGGCTACACCTTC. The encoded protein is CASWTGGYGYTF.

This chain uses TRBV29-1 with TRBJ2-2; 8 positions match TRBD1. The CDR3 totals 15 residues. Per the germline V gene, CDR1 is SQVTM and CDR2 is ANQGSEA. Unmatched junction bases numbered 10, after V lost 6 bases and J lost 4 bases. CDR3 nucleotide sequence: TGCAGCGTCGAACCTCGGACAGGGAGCACCGGGGAGCTGTTTTTT. Protein: CSVEPRTGSTGELFF.

This clonotype was recorded a few times. The V call is TRBV28, the J call TRBJ1-5, with a weak D call TRBD1 (6 bases). Between the trimmed V and J ends, which lost 5 bases and 1 base, there was a span of 12 bases. The CDR3 extends over 15 amino acids. Per germline, CDR1 MDHEN and CDR2 SYDVKM. The CDR3 reads CASSPGVRSNQPQHF. CDR3 sequence (DNA): TGTGCCAGCAGTCCAGGGGTGAGAAGCAATCAGCCCCAGCATTTT. Filled out from reference TRBV28 and TRBJ1-5, the complete variable domain reads DVKVTQSSRYLVKRTGEKVFLECVQDMDHENMFWYRQDPGLGLRLIYFSYDVKMKEKGDIPEGYSVSREKKERFSLILESASTNQTSMYLCASSPGVRSNQPQHFGDGTRLSIL.